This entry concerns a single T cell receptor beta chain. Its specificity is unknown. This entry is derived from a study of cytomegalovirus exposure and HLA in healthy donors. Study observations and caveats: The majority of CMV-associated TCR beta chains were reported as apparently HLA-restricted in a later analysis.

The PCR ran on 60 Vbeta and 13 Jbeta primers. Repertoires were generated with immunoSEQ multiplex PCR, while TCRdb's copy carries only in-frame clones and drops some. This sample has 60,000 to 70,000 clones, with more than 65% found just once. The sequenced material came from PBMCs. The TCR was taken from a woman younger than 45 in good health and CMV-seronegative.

The CDR3 protein is CASSIGTGGGETQYF. The CDR3 DNA is TGTGCCAGCAGCATTGGCACAGGGGGCGGGGAGACCCAGTACTTC. This rearrangement joins TRBV5-6 to TRBJ2-5; 9 bases align to TRBD1. This CDR3 contains 15 residues. V dropped 4 bases and J dropped 5; count of bases not matched to a gene: 9. The V gene's germline CDR1 is SGHDT and CDR2 YYEEEE.